These T cell receptor beta chains were read from a single sample in a study of shared clonotypes between healthy human individuals. Repertoires were generated with immunoSEQ multiplex PCR, while TCRdb's copy carries only in-frame clones and drops some. The sample yields 550,000 to 700,000 clones, less than 80% seen once. The source material was memory CD4+ T cells sorted from blood. The source of these receptors is a woman under 40 in good health. Both conserved end residues are part of each CDR3. D genes are given only for firm matches. Clone size, where shown, is once, few, many, or a class for clones that have expanded.

>-|TRBJ2-7|TRBV6-1|-
TGTGCCAGCAAACCGGGACCGTCTTCCTACGAGCAGTACTTC
CASKPGPSSYEQYF
>-|TRBJ1-5|TRBV30|TRBD1
TGTGCCTGGAGTGGGATTGGGACAGGGGCCGGGAGTCAGCCCCAGCATTTT
CAWSGIGTGAGSQPQHF
>-|TRBJ1-5|TRBV6-5|-
TGTGCCAGCAGTTACTCGTGGGGGGGCCATCAGCCCCAGCATTTT
CASSYSWGGHQPQHF
>many|TRBJ2-1|TRBV2|-
TGTGCCAGCAATCGCGGGATCTACAATGAGCAGTTCTTC
CASNRGIYNEQFF
>-|TRBJ2-2|TRBV6-6|-
TGTGCCAGCAGGACGCGCAGGGACACCGGGGAGCTGTTTTTT
CASRTRRDTGELFF
>-|TRBJ2-7|TRBV28|-
TGTGCCAGCAGCCGCTACGGGTTCCCCGAGCAGTACTTC
CASSRYGFPEQYF
>-|TRBJ2-1|TRBV15|TRBD2
TGTGCCACCAGCAGAGATGTCCTAGCGGGACGAAACAATGAGCAGTTCTTC
CATSRDVLAGRNNEQFF
>-|TRBJ1-5|TRBV6-5|-
TGTGCCAGCAGTCCAGGGTTCCGTCAAAATCAGCCCCAGCATTTT
CASSPGFRQNQPQHF
>-|TRBJ1-4|TRBV7-9|-
TGTGCCAGCAGCTTAGCTCAACAGGGTGCTGAAAAACTGTTTTTT
CASSLAQQGAEKLFF
>once|TRBJ1-2|TRBV6-4|TRBD1
TGTGCCAGCAGTGAACGCCCGACAGGGCTCGGCTTGGGCTACACCTTC
CASSERPTGLGLGYTF
>-|TRBJ2-7|TRBV5-1|TRBD1
TGCGCCAGCAGCTTTAGACAGGGGGTCTACGAGCAGTACTTC
CASSFRQGVYEQYF
>once|TRBJ1-2|TRBV4-1|-
TGCGCCAGCAGCCAAGAGCGGGAGGGACCCTATGGCTACACCTTC
CASSQEREGPYGYTF
>-|TRBJ2-3|TRBV5-1|-
TGCGCCAGCAGCGAACGGAGGGGGACAGATACGCAGTATTTT
CASSERRGTDTQYF
>once|TRBJ2-7|TRBV7-2|-
TGTGCCAGCAGCTTAGTAGCAGGGGGACTGAGCTCCTACGAGCAGTACTTC
CASSLVAGGLSSYEQYF
>-|TRBJ1-2|TRBV7-8|TRBD1
TGTGCCAGCAGCCCCCACCCGGACAGGATTAGCTCTGGCTACACCTTC
CASSPHPDRISSGYTF
>-|TRBJ2-7|TRBV6-1|-
TGTGCCAGCAGTCCTTCGACCCAAGGTAGTGTTAAGCAGTACTTC
CASSPSTQGSVKQYF
>-|TRBJ1-1|TRBV4-2|-
TGTGCCAGCAGCCAAGGGGGAGGGAGGGACACTGAAGCTTTCTTT
CASSQGGGRDTEAFF
>-|TRBJ2-1|TRBV7-6|TRBD2
TGTGCCAGCAGCTTAGAATCAGCGGGAGGATCACAGTTCTTC
CASSLESAGGSQFF
>-|TRBJ2-4|TRBV5-1|-
TGCGCCAGCAGCTTGGCCCAACCCAAAAACATTCAGTACTTC
CASSLAQPKNIQYF
>few|TRBJ2-7|TRBV7-2|-
TGTGCCAGCAGCCAAGGACCGGGACGGAGCGAGCAGTACTTC
CASSQGPGRSEQYF
>few|TRBJ2-7|TRBV25-1|-
TGTGCCAGCAGACCGACAGGGGAGGGATACGAGCAGTACTTC
CASRPTGEGYEQYF
>-|TRBJ1-1|TRBV5-1|-
TGCGCCAGCAGCTTGCGTTCAGGGATCGCGGGGAACACTGAAGCTTTCTTT
CASSLRSGIAGNTEAFF
>-|TRBJ2-3|TRBV6-1|TRBD2
TGTGCCAGCTTAAAACGGGAGGTGGATACGCAGTATTTT
CASLKREVDTQYF
>-|TRBJ2-5|TRBV28|-
TGTGCCAGCAGTCCCGGTGGCCAGGGAGCAGAGACCCAGTACTTC
CASSPGGQGAETQYF
>-|TRBJ2-7|TRBV6-1|TRBD2
TGTGCCAGCAGTGAACAGGGACTAGCGTCCTACGAGCAGTACTTC
CASSEQGLASYEQYF
>-|TRBJ1-3|TRBV9|-
TGTGCCAGCAGCCTCACAGCCCTCTCTGGAAACACCATATATTTT
CASSLTALSGNTIYF
>-|TRBJ1-4|TRBV5-6|TRBD1
TGTGCCAGCAGGAAACAGGGGGTTAATGAAAAACTGTTTTTT
CASRKQGVNEKLFF
>many|TRBJ1-1|TRBV6-6|-
TGTGCCAGCACATTCGAAAGGGGGAACACTGAAGCTTTCTTT
CASTFERGNTEAFF
>-|TRBJ2-7|TRBV19|TRBD2
TGTGCCAGTAGTACTCTAGCGGGAGGAAGGTACGAGCAGTACTTC
CASSTLAGGRYEQYF